The source of this TCR beta chain is a study of beta chain features in type 1 diabetes. The isolated RNA, all of it, was reverse transcribed, so expressed TCRB transcripts were what got sequenced. Data came from immunoSEQ multiplex PCR; TCRdb stores just in-frame clones and leaves some out. This table has hundreds of thousands of clones, roughly an eighth appearing once. Findings and limits, study-wide: Among patients with Type 1 diabetes, TCRB CDR3s were moderately but significantly shorter in every one of the four CD4+ subsets.

On this clone: The antigen is not known.

J was trimmed by 1 base and V by 0 bases; bases with no gene match: 6. CDR1 is SGDLS, CDR2 YYNGEE, per germline. The CDR3 contains 16 residues. Material: naive CD4+ T cells from blood. This sequence was found in a man aged 18-30 years with type 1 diabetes. The gene calls are TRBV9 and TRBJ2-5; 7 bases line up with TRBD2. For the CDR3, the DNA is TGTGCCAGCAGCGTAGGTGGCGGGGGAATCCAAGAGACCCAGTACTTC. This sequence encodes CASSVGGGGIQETQYF.